A single sample gave rise to the 5 T cell receptor beta chains below, sequenced in a study of Ad26.COV2.S vaccination and SARS-CoV-2 variants. This table comes from immunoSEQ multiplex PCR, and its TCRdb copy is limited to in-frame clones, with some not included. The sample carries about half a million clones, 89% recorded once. The treatment here: roughly 20 received Ad26.COV2.S at low or high dose, single or two shots; about 5 received placebo; per-sample allocation not given. On day 63 after the first injection, vaccine and placebo recipients gave samples. Sequences were derived from peripheral blood, sampled in a trial of Ad26.COV2.S vaccine versus placebo. The receptor source for this set is a person aged 18-60 years who received the Ad26.COV2.S COVID-19 vaccine or a placebo.

V gene TRBV13 combines with J gene TRBJ1-2; D is perhaps TRBD1 (6 bases). Germline CDR1 reads PRHDT; CDR2 reads FYEKMQ (reference sequence). This CDR3 has 15 residues. Trimming cost V 5 bases and J 6 bases, with 19 bases left between them. DNA of the CDR3: TGTGCCAGCAGCGACAGAACAGGGACGGGTGATGGCTACACCTTC. It specifies CASSDRTGTGDGYTF.

Regarding this clone: An end of the junction does not agree with germline; a read error may underlie this. V gene TRBV2 combines with J gene TRBJ2-4, with 11 positions matching TRBD2. Germline assignment: CDR1 SNHLY and CDR2 FYNNEI. The CDR3 loop spans 13 amino acids. The CDR3 sequence: CASSVGLAGGVVF. As DNA, the CDR3 is TGTGCCAGCAGTGTGGGGCTAGCGGGAGGCGTCGTCTTC. Together with reference TRBV2 and TRBJ2-4, the CDR3 gives the full variable domain: EPEVTQTPSHQVTQMGQEVILRCVPISNHLYFYWYRQILGQKVEFLVSFYNNEISEKSEIFDDQFSVERPDGSNFTLKIRSTKLEDSAMYFCASSVGLAGGVVFGAGTRLSVL.

The V call is TRBV11-2, the J call TRBJ2-3; 8 bases align to TRBD1. The CDR3 consists of 17 residues. Germline lookup yields CDR1 SGHAT and CDR2 FQNNGV. The ends lost 5 bases at V and 6 bases at J; junction bases unmatched: 16. The CDR3 protein is CASSAASGTGIRDTQYF. The CDR3 nucleotides are TGTGCCAGCAGCGCCGCCTCCGGGACAGGCATCCGTGATACGCAGTATTTT. The entire variable domain, with the rest obtained from reference TRBV11-2 and TRBJ2-3, is as follows: EAGVAQSPRYKIIEKRQSVAFWCNPISGHATLYWYQQILGQGPKLLIQFQNNGVVDDSQLPKDRFSAERLKGVDSTLKIQPAKLEDSAVYLCASSAASGTGIRDTQYFGPGTRLTVL.

V and J are TRBV18 and TRBJ1-6; D is possibly TRBD1 (5 bases). This CDR3 is built from 17 residues. Per the germline V gene, CDR1 is KGHSH and CDR2 is LQKENI. Trimming stripped 6 bases from V and 7 bases from J, with 22 bases between. CDR3: CASSRTLDESGNSPLHF. In DNA form, the CDR3 reads TGTGCCAGCTCCCGTACCTTGGACGAATCAGGGAATTCACCCCTCCACTTT.

The chain uses TRBV7-9 and TRBJ1-5, with TRBD1 as a possible D gene (6 bases). Trimming removed 3 bases from V and 3 bases from J, with 12 bases in between. The CDR3 runs to 15 residues. From germline, CDR1 is SEHNR and CDR2 FQNEAQ (reference sequence). The CDR3 region is CASSLGAGANQPQHF. The CDR3 region has the DNA TGTGCCAGCAGCTTGGGGGCGGGGGCCAATCAGCCCCAGCATTTT. The full variable domain, completed using reference TRBV7-9 and TRBJ1-5, is DTGVSQNPRHKITKRGQNVTFRCDPISEHNRLYWYRQTLGQGPEFLTYFQNEAQLEKSRLLSDRFSAERPKGSFSTLEIQRTEQGDSAMYLCASSLGAGANQPQHFGDGTRLSIL.